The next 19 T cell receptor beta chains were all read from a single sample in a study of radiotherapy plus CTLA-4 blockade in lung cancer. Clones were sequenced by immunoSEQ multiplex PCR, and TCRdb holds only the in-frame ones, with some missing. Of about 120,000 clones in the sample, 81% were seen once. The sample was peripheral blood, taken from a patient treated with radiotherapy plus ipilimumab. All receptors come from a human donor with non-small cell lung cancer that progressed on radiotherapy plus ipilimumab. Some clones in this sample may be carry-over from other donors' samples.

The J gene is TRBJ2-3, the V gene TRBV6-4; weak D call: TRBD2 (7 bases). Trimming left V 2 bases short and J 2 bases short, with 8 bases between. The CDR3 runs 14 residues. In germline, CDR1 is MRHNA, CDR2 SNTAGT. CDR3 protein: CASSDGGATDTQYF. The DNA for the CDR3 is TGTGCCAGCAGTGACGGGGGGGCCACAGATACGCAGTATTTT.

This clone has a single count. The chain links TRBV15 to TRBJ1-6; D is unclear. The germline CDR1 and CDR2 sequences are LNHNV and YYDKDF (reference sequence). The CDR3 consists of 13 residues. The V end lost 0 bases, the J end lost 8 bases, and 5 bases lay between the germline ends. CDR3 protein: CATSREVHSPLHF. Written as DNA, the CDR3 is TGTGCCACCAGCAGAGAGGTGCATTCACCCCTCCACTTT.

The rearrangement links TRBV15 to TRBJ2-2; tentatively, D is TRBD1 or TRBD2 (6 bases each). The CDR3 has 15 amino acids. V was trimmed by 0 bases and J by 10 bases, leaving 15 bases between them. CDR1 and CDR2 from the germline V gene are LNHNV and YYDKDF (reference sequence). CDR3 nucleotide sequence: TGTGCCACCAGCAGAGATAGGGGGGTTCCTTCGGAGCTGTTTTTT. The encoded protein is CATSRDRGVPSELFF.

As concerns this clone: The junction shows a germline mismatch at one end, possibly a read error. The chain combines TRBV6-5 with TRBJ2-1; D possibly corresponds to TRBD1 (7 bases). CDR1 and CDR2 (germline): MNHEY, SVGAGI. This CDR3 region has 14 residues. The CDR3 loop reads CASSNSGGLDEQFF. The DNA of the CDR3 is TGTGCCAGCAGTAACTCAGGGGGGCTCGATGAGCAGTTCTTC.

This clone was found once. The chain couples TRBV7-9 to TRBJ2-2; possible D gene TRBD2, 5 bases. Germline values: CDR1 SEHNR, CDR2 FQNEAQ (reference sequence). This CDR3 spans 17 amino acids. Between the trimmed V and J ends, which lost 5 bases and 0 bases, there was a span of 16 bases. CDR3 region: CASSPNPEGTNTGELFF. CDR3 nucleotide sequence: TGTGCCAGCAGCCCCAATCCTGAGGGAACGAACACCGGGGAGCTGTTTTTT.

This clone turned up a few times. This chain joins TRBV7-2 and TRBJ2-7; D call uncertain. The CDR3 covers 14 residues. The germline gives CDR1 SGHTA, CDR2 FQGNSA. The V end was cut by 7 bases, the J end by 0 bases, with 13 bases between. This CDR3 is CASNVNGPSYEQYF. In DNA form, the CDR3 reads TGTGCCAGCAACGTAAACGGGCCCTCCTACGAGCAGTACTTC.

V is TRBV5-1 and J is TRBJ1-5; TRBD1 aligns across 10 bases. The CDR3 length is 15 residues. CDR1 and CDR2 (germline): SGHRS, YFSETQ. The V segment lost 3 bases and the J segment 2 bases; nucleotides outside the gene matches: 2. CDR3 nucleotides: TGCGCCAGCAGCTGGGGGACAGGGGGCAATCAGCCCCAGCATTTT. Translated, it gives CASSWGTGGNQPQHF.

This CDR3 reads CASREGATFVGELFF. Here the CDR3 DNA reads TGTGCCAGCAGAGAGGGGGCGACCTTTGTCGGGGAGCTGTTTTTT. V is TRBV6-6 and J is TRBJ2-2; the match to TRBD1 covers 7 bases. J was trimmed by 7 bases and V by 6 bases; bases with no gene match: 11. CDR3 size: 15 residues. Germline assignment: CDR1 MNHNY and CDR2 SVGAGI (reference sequence).

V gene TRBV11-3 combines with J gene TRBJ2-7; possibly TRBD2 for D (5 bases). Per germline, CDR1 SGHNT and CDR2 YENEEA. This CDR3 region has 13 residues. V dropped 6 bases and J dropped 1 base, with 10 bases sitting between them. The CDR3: CASSDRDSYEQYF. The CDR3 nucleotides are TGTGCCAGCAGTGACCGGGATTCCTACGAGCAGTACTTC.

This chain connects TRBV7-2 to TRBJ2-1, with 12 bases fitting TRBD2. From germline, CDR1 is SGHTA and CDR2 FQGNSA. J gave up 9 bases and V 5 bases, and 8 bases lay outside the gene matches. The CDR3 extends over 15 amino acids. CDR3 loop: CASSRTSGESGEQFF. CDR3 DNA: TGTGCCAGCAGCCGGACTAGCGGGGAGAGCGGTGAGCAGTTCTTC.

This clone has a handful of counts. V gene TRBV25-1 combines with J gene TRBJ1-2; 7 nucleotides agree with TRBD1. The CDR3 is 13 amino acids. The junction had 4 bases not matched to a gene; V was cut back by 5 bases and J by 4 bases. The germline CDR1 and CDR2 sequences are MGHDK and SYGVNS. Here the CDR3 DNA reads TGTGCCAGCAGTAGGGACAGCGGCTATGGCTACACCTTC. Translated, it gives CASSRDSGYGYTF.

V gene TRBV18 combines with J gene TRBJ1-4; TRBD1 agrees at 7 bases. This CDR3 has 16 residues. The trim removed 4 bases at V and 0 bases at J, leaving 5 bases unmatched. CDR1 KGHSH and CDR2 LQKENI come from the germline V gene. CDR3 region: CASSQGQPTTNEKLFF. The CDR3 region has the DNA TGTGCCAGCTCACAGGGACAGCCCACAACTAATGAAAAACTGTTTTTT. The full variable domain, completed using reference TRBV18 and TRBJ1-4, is NAGVMQNPRHLVRRRGQEARLRCSPMKGHSHVYWYRQLPEEGLKFMVYLQKENIIDESGMPKERFSAEFPKEGPSILRIQQVVRGDSAAYFCASSQGQPTTNEKLFFGSGTQLSVL.

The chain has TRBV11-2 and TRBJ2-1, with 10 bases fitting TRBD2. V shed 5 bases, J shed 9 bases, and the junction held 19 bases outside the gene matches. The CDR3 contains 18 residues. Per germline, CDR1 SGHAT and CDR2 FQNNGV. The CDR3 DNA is TGTGCCAGCAGCCCATCGACTTCTATAGCGGGGGGCCGGGGTGAGCAGTTCTTC. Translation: CASSPSTSIAGGRGEQFF.

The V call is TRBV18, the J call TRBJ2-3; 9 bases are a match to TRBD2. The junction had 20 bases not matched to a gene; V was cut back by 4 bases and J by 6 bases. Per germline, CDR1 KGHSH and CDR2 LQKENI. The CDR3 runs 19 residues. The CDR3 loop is CASSRTGVAGAAGADTQYF. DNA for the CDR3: TGTGCCAGCTCACGGACGGGGGTAGCGGGGGCCGCCGGGGCGGATACGCAGTATTTT.

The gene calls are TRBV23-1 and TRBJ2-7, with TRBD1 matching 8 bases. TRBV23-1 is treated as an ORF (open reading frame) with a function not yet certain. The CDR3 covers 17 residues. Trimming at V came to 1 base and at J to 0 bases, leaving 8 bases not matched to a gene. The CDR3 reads CASSQFHFQGASYEQYF. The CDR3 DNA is TGCGCCAGCAGTCAATTCCATTTCCAGGGGGCCTCCTACGAGCAGTACTTC.

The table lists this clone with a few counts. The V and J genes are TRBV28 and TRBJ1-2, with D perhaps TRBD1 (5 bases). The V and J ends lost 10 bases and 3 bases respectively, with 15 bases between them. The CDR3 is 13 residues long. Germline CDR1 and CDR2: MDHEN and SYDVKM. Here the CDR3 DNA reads TGTGCCACTAAGGAGGGGCGGTACTATGGCTACACCTTC. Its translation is CATKEGRYYGYTF.

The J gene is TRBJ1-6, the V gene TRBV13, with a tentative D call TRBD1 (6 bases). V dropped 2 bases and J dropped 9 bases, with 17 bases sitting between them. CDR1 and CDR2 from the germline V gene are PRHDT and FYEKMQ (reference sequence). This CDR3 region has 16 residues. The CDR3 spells CASSLYGQRFLSPLHF. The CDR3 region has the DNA TGTGCCAGCAGCTTATACGGACAGCGCTTTCTTTCACCCCTCCACTTT.

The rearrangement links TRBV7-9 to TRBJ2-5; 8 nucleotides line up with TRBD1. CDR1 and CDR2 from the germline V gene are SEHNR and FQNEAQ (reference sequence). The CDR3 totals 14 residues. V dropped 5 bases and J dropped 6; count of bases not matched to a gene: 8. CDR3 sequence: CASSQGDRWQTQYF. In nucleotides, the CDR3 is TGTGCCAGCAGCCAAGGGGACAGGTGGCAGACCCAGTACTTC. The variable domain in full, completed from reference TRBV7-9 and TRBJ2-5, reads DTGVSQNPRHKITKRGQNVTFRCDPISEHNRLYWYRQTLGQGPEFLTYFQNEAQLEKSRLLSDRFSAERPKGSFSTLEIQRTEQGDSAMYLCASSQGDRWQTQYFGPGTRLLVL.

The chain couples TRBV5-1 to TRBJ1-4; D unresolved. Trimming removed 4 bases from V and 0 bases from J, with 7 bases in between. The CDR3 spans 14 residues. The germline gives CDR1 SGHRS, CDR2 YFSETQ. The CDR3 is CASSLLATNEKLFF. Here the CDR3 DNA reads TGCGCCAGCAGCCTCCTCGCAACTAATGAAAAACTGTTTTTT.